The 32 T cell receptor beta chains presented below share a single source sample, sequenced in a study of cytomegalovirus exposure and HLA in healthy donors. Clones were sequenced by immunoSEQ multiplex PCR, and TCRdb holds only the in-frame ones, with some missing. The data contain roughly 90,000 clones, 85% of them seen just once; the ten biggest clones take up more than 20%. Sequenced input: PBMCs. Every receptor here comes from a man aged 18 to 30 in good health and CMV-seropositive.

The chain has TRBV4-1 and TRBJ1-3; the D gene is possibly TRBD1 (5 bases). Germline V gene data show CDR1 as MGHRA and CDR2 as YSYEKL. V was trimmed by 11 bases and J by 4 bases, leaving 9 bases between them. The CDR3 runs 11 residues. CDR3 in amino acids: CASQGGNTIYF. Here the CDR3 DNA reads TGCGCCTCTCAGGGCGGAAACACCATATATTTT.

This chain uses TRBV2 with TRBJ2-7; 11 bases are shared with TRBD2. The germline V gene has CDR1 SNHLY and CDR2 FYNNEI. This CDR3 contains 14 residues. V gave up 5 bases and J gave up 3 bases; unmatched junction bases: 3. The CDR3 here is CASSPGTSGYEQYF. The CDR3 nucleotides read TGTGCCAGCAGTCCCGGGACTAGCGGCTACGAGCAGTACTTC.

The chain is built from TRBV19 and TRBJ1-5; 10 nucleotides agree with TRBD1. J was trimmed by 5 bases and V by 3 bases; bases with no gene match: 4. The CDR3 covers 15 residues. Germline CDR1 reads LNHDA; CDR2 reads SQIVND (reference sequence). This CDR3 is CASSIRQGAHQPQHF. The CDR3 DNA reads as TGTGCCAGTAGTATCCGACAGGGGGCCCATCAGCCCCAGCATTTT.

Here the CDR3 reads CSVEPVYLVQETQYF. The CDR3 DNA sequence: TGCAGCGTTGAACCGGTGTACCTCGTCCAAGAGACCCAGTACTTC. The rearrangement joins TRBV29-1 to TRBJ2-5; D is undetermined. V lost 2 bases, J lost 1 base, and 14 bases lay in between. CDR1 is SQVTM, CDR2 ANQGSEA, per germline. CDR3 length equals 15 residues.

This sequence joins TRBV12-5 and TRBJ2-1; 8 nucleotides agree with TRBD1. CDR3 length equals 15 residues. Trimming removed 6 bases from V and 0 bases from J; junction bases left unmatched: 4. CDR1 and CDR2 from the germline V gene are LGHNT and FRNRAP. CDR3 sequence reads: CASGPTGGSYNEQFF. The CDR3 bases are TGTGCTAGTGGCCCTACAGGGGGCTCCTACAATGAGCAGTTCTTC. Complete variable domain (other parts from reference TRBV12-5 and TRBJ2-1): DARVTQTPRHKVTEMGQEVTMRCQPILGHNTVFWYRQTMMQGLELLAYFRNRAPLDDSGMPKDRFSAEMPDATLATLKIQPSEPRDSAVYFCASGPTGGSYNEQFFGPGTRLTVL.

The J gene is TRBJ1-2, the V gene TRBV7-9; 7 bases line up with TRBD1. V was clipped by 5 bases and J by 2 bases; unmatched bases: 8. The CDR3 contains 15 residues. The germline V gene encodes CDR1 SEHNR and CDR2 FQNEAQ (reference sequence). The CDR3 nucleotides are TGTGCCAGCAGCCAGTTCGCGACAGGGAACTATGGCTACACCTTC. Amino acid sequence: CASSQFATGNYGYTF. Full variable domain (remainder filled in from reference TRBV7-9 and TRBJ1-2): DTGVSQNPRHKITKRGQNVTFRCDPISEHNRLYWYRQTLGQGPEFLTYFQNEAQLEKSRLLSDRFSAERPKGSFSTLEIQRTEQGDSAMYLCASSQFATGNYGYTFGSGTRLTVV.

CDR3 in DNA: TGTGCCAGCAGCCAAGATATGGCGGGAGTAGTAAGCGGGGAGCTGTTTTTT. Translating gives CASSQDMAGVVSGELFF. The chain combines TRBV14 with TRBJ2-2, with 7 positions matching TRBD2. The CDR3 is made up of 17 amino acids. In germline, CDR1 is SGHDN, CDR2 FVKESK. V shed 0 bases, J shed 7 bases, and the junction held 11 bases outside the gene matches. The variable domain in full, completed from reference TRBV14 and TRBJ2-2, reads EAGVTQFPSHSVIEKGQTVTLRCDPISGHDNLYWYRRVMGKEIKFLLHFVKESKQDESGMPNNRFLAERTGGTYSTLKVQPAELEDSGVYFCASSQDMAGVVSGELFFGEGSRLTVL.

This sequence joins TRBV1 and TRBJ2-7; no check of the table's D call, TRBD2, against the DNA was made. TRBV1 is shown as a pseudogene. The CDR3 spans 15 residues. The CDR3 DNA reads as TGCACCGATGATAGCGGGAGGGCCTCCATCTACGAGCAGTACTTC. Its protein is CTDDSGRASIYEQYF.

The V call is TRBV10-3, the J call TRBJ2-2, with D possibly TRBD2 on 6 matching bases. The CDR3 extends over 15 amino acids. The V gene lost 8 bases and the J gene lost 5 bases, with 18 bases spanning the gap. Germline CDR1 ENHRY, CDR2 SYGVKD. CDR3 protein: CAIGSGGNPTGELFF. CDR3 in DNA: TGTGCCATCGGTAGCGGAGGTAATCCGACCGGGGAGCTGTTTTTT.

This chain joins TRBV11-2 and TRBJ2-7; D unclear. The length of the CDR3 is 13 residues. The germline CDR1 and CDR2 sequences are SGHAT and FQNNGV. Between the trimmed V and J ends, which lost 4 bases and 4 bases, there was a span of 11 bases. The CDR3 coding sequence is TGTGCCAGCAGCTCGTTCGACGGGTACGAGCAGTACTTC. It specifies CASSSFDGYEQYF.

This chain uses TRBV7-3 with TRBJ2-3, with 10 nucleotides matching TRBD1. The CDR3 totals 16 residues. Germline trimming cut 4 bases from V and 4 bases from J; bases unmatched to any gene: 8. Germline V gene data show CDR1 as SGHTA and CDR2 as FQGTGA. The CDR3 DNA is TGTGCCAGCAGCTCCTCGACAGGGGGCCGAGCAGATACGCAGTATTTT. Amino acid sequence: CASSSSTGGRADTQYF. The whole variable domain, filled in from reference TRBV7-3 and TRBJ2-3, reads GAGVSQTPSNKVTEKGKYVELRCDPISGHTALYWYRQSLGQGPEFLIYFQGTGAADDSGLPNDRFFAVRPEGSVSTLKIQRTERGDSAVYLCASSSSTGGRADTQYFGPGTRLTVL.

This clone has just one count. V usage is TRBV6-1 and J usage is TRBJ1-4; tentatively, D is TRBD1 (6 bases). The CDR3 has 18 amino acids. Trimming left V 2 bases short and J 4 bases short, with 20 bases between. From germline, CDR1 is MNHNS and CDR2 SASEGT. Here the CDR3 DNA reads TGTGCCAGCAGTGAATCGTATCTTGGCAGGGGCTATAATGAAAAACTGTTTTTT. Its translation is CASSESYLGRGYNEKLFF.

V usage is TRBV29-1 and J usage is TRBJ2-5; weak D call: TRBD1 (6 bases). The CDR3 totals 12 residues. Germline values: CDR1 SQVTM, CDR2 ANQGSEA. V shed 3 bases and J shed 4 bases, with 9 bases lying between them. CDR3 region: CSVEGRGETQYF. CDR3 DNA: TGCAGCGTTGAGGGCAGGGGAGAGACCCAGTACTTC.

V gene TRBV9 combines with J gene TRBJ2-1, with 8 bases matching TRBD1. V lost 0 bases to trimming and J lost 8 bases; unmatched junction nucleotides: 10. The CDR3 totals 16 residues. Germline V CDR1 and CDR2: SGDLS, YYNGEE. CDR3 in DNA: TGTGCCAGCAGCGTAGAACCGGGACAGGCTACGGATGAGCAGTTCTTC. It translates to CASSVEPGQATDEQFF.

This clone was detected only a few times. This chain links TRBV6-1 with TRBJ2-7; D is possibly TRBD2 (6 bases). The CDR3 contains 14 residues. V lost 6 bases and J 3 bases, leaving 15 bases between the germline ends. Germline V gene lookup returns CDR1 MNHNS and CDR2 SASEGT. The CDR3 protein is CASSHSGSYYEQYV. As DNA, the CDR3 is TGTGCCAGCAGCCACTCCGGGAGCTACTACGAGCAGTACGTC.

The chain couples TRBV28 to TRBJ2-7; 8 positions match TRBD2. The CDR3 length is 14 residues. The germline CDR1 and CDR2 sequences are MDHEN and SYDVKM. J was trimmed by 3 bases and V by 2 bases; bases with no gene match: 3. Here the CDR3 reads CASSLLAGSYEQYV. For the CDR3, the DNA is TGTGCCAGCAGTTTACTAGCGGGTAGCTACGAGCAGTACGTC.

In this sample, this clone turned up once. J is TRBJ2-5 and V is TRBV6-5, with D perhaps matching TRBD2 (6 bases). The CDR3 sequence is 15 residues long. Germline V lookup: CDR1 MNHEY, CDR2 SVGAGI. V gave up 5 bases and J gave up 2 bases, with 15 bases separating them. The CDR3 nucleotides are TGTGCCAGCAGTCCGTTTCTAGCGATACAAGAGACCCAGTACTTC. It encodes CASSPFLAIQETQYF.

The V and J genes are TRBV6-5 and TRBJ2-1; D unresolved. This CDR3 is 13 amino acids long. Germline lookup yields CDR1 MNHEY and CDR2 SVGAGI. V shed 0 bases and J shed 6 bases, with 6 bases lying between them. CDR3 in amino acids: CASSYSRVNEQFF. CDR3 nucleotide sequence: TGTGCCAGCAGTTACTCACGGGTCAATGAGCAGTTCTTC.

This chain connects TRBV19 to TRBJ2-2; possible D gene TRBD1, 6 bases. Trimming shortened V by 0 bases and J by 6 bases, and 8 bases separated the two germline ends. The length of the CDR3 is 14 residues. Germline V CDR1 and CDR2: LNHDA, SQIVND (reference sequence). CDR3 nucleotide sequence: TGTGCCAGTAGTATAGAGGGGGCCCCCGGGGAGCTGTTTTTT. Its protein product is CASSIEGAPGELFF.

This clone was observed a single time. The rearrangement links TRBV2 to TRBJ1-5, with D uncertain. The V end lost 2 bases, the J end lost 2 bases, and 4 bases lay between the germline ends. Per the germline V gene, CDR1 is SNHLY and CDR2 is FYNNEI. CDR3 length equals 13 residues. The CDR3 coding sequence is TGTGCCAGCAGTGAACCCGGCAATCAGCCCCAGCATTTT. This gives the protein CASSEPGNQPQHF. The full variable domain, completed using reference TRBV2 and TRBJ1-5, is EPEVTQTPSHQVTQMGQEVILRCVPISNHLYFYWYRQILGQKVEFLVSFYNNEISEKSEIFDDQFSVERPDGSNFTLKIRSTKLEDSAMYFCASSEPGNQPQHFGDGTRLSIL.

The gene calls are TRBV5-1 and TRBJ2-3; TRBD1 agrees at 10 bases. Germline CDR1 reads SGHRS; CDR2 reads YFSETQ. Germline trimming cut 5 bases from V and 7 bases from J; bases unmatched to any gene: 10. The CDR3 length is 15 residues. The DNA of the CDR3 is TGCGCCAGCAGGTCGACAGGGGGCGCTGGGAATACGCAGTATTTT. It translates to CASRSTGGAGNTQYF.

This clone was recorded a few times. The V call is TRBV19, the J call TRBJ1-5, with D possibly matching TRBD1 (6 bases). CDR1 is LNHDA and CDR2 is SQIVND in the germline V gene (reference sequence). This CDR3 has 17 amino acids. Trimming stripped 1 base from V and 6 bases from J, with 19 bases between. CDR3 region: CASSIAGGGGSFQPQHF. The DNA of the CDR3 is TGTGCCAGTAGTATAGCGGGGGGCGGTGGGTCATTTCAGCCCCAGCATTTT.

As DNA, the CDR3 is TGTGCCAGCAGTTATATCGGAGGGGAAAAACTGTTTTTT. Its translation: CASSYIGGEKLFF. The chain links TRBV6-6 to TRBJ1-4; D call uncertain. Trimming shortened V by 3 bases and J by 8 bases, and 10 bases separated the two germline ends. Germline assignment: CDR1 MNHNY and CDR2 SVGAGI (reference sequence). The CDR3 has 13 residues.

The rearrangement links TRBV27 to TRBJ2-7; D is undetermined. This CDR3 is 14 amino acids long. Germline assignment: CDR1 MNHEY and CDR2 SMNVEV (reference sequence). Trimming stripped 0 bases from V and 3 bases from J, with 9 bases between. CDR3 amino acids: CASSLSGDRYEQYF. The CDR3 bases are TGTGCCAGCAGTTTATCAGGAGATCGCTACGAGCAGTACTTC.

The CDR3 DNA sequence: TGTGCCAGCAGCCCTGGACTAGCCGGGGAGCTGTTTTTT. Its protein is CASSPGLAGELFF. The chain recombines TRBV9 with TRBJ2-2; 7 bases line up with TRBD2. Germline lookup yields CDR1 SGDLS and CDR2 YYNGEE. This CDR3 region has 13 residues. The ends lost 4 bases at V and 6 bases at J; junction bases unmatched: 3.

The chain employs TRBV7-6 and TRBJ2-5; unclear D gene. Germline V gives CDR1 SGHVS, CDR2 FNYEAQ. CDR3 length equals 14 residues. The V end was cut by 5 bases, the J end by 2 bases, with 12 bases between. This chain's CDR3 is CASSQNTGQETQYF. CDR3 sequence (DNA): TGTGCCAGCAGCCAAAACACGGGTCAAGAGACCCAGTACTTC.

This clone has just one count. The CDR3 nucleotides are TGCAGCGTCCAGGGAGGGCAGCTGCATGAGCAGTTCTTC. Protein: CSVQGGQLHEQFF. V and J are TRBV29-1 and TRBJ2-1; 7 nucleotides agree with TRBD2. The CDR3 sequence is 13 residues long. V lost 6 bases to trimming and J lost 8 bases; unmatched junction nucleotides: 10. Germline CDR1 SQVTM, CDR2 ANQGSEA.

The chain employs TRBV29-1 and TRBJ2-5; 7 bases agree with TRBD2. V lost 6 bases and J lost 8; bases outside the gene matches: 15. CDR1 and CDR2 from the germline V gene are SQVTM and ANQGSEA. The CDR3 contains 14 residues. The CDR3 nucleotides read TGCAGCGTGCCAAAAACTAGCGCCGCCGGTACCCAGTACTTC. It is translated as CSVPKTSAAGTQYF.

This chain joins TRBV27 and TRBJ1-1; 8 positions agree with TRBD1. This CDR3 contains 12 residues. Germline V CDR1 and CDR2: MNHEY, SMNVEV (reference sequence). Trimming at V came to 6 bases and at J to 4 bases, leaving 1 base not matched to a gene. The CDR3 DNA reads TGTGCCAGCAGCGGGACAGGCACTGAAGCTTTCTTT. The encoded protein is CASSGTGTEAFF.

The chain uses TRBV5-4 and TRBJ2-1; a possible D gene is TRBD1 (5 bases). CDR1 SGHNT and CDR2 YYREEE come from the germline V gene (reference sequence). V lost 1 base and J 7 bases, leaving 9 bases between the germline ends. The CDR3 runs 13 residues. The CDR3 reads CASSLKGVNEQFF. In nucleotides, the CDR3 is TGTGCCAGCAGCTTGAAAGGGGTGAATGAGCAGTTCTTC.

V gene TRBV6-5 combines with J gene TRBJ1-5; 9 bases map to TRBD1. V shed 6 bases and J 2 bases; nucleotides not matched to a gene: 2. The CDR3 length is 14 residues. CDR1 and CDR2 (germline): MNHEY, SVGAGI. This chain's CDR3 is CASSRDRGNQPQHF. The DNA of the CDR3 is TGTGCCAGCAGCCGGGACAGGGGCAATCAGCCCCAGCATTTT.

V gene TRBV19 combines with J gene TRBJ2-7, with TRBD2 matching 7 bases. The V segment lost 5 bases and the J segment 3 bases; nucleotides outside the gene matches: 13. There are 16 residues in the CDR3. CDR1 and CDR2 from the germline V gene are LNHDA and SQIVND (reference sequence). The CDR3 DNA sequence: TGTGCCAGTAGTGGCCGTGGGACGGGAGGAAACTACGAGCAGTACGTC. Protein: CASSGRGTGGNYEQYV.